Presented here are 25 T cell receptor beta chains from one specimen sequenced in a study of blood T cell repertoires in COVID-19. The protocol was immunoSEQ multiplex PCR, while the TCRdb copy is restricted to in-frame clones and leaves out a portion. The sample gives tens of thousands of clones, roughly 80% of which show up once; about 25% is in the top ten. Sequencing input: peripheral blood. All receptors come from a human donor in a cohort sampled during active COVID-19.

The chain employs TRBV7-2 and TRBJ2-1, with D possibly TRBD1 on 6 matching bases. The CDR3 contains 16 residues. The germline gives CDR1 SGHTA, CDR2 FQGNSA. The ends were cut back, 5 bases at V and 1 base at J, with 15 bases in the middle. This CDR3 is CASSLPTGKSYNEQFF. DNA for the CDR3: TGTGCCAGCAGCCTCCCGACAGGAAAGTCCTACAATGAGCAGTTCTTC.

CDR3 amino acids: CASSESSGEPETQYF. CDR3 nucleotide sequence: TGCGCCAGCAGTGAGTCTAGCGGGGAGCCGGAGACCCAGTACTTC. The chain links TRBV10-1 to TRBJ2-5; 8 nucleotides line up with TRBD2. The V gene end was trimmed by 0 bases and the J gene end by 5 bases; junction bases not matched to a gene: 5. CDR1 WNHNN and CDR2 SYGVQD come from the germline V gene (reference sequence). The CDR3 spans 15 residues.

This clone was counted only a few times. CDR3: CASSLTSGIPDTQYF. In DNA, the CDR3 is TGCGCCAGCAGCTTGACTAGCGGGATTCCAGATACGCAGTATTTT. V usage is TRBV5-1 and J usage is TRBJ2-3; the match to TRBD2 covers 10 bases. CDR3 length equals 15 residues. With V trimmed by 1 base and J by 4 bases, 3 bases remained unmatched. Germline V gives CDR1 SGHRS, CDR2 YFSETQ.

The chain uses TRBV7-2 and TRBJ2-2; 7 bases align to TRBD1. J gave up 7 bases and V 7 bases, and 6 bases lay outside the gene matches. CDR3 length: 13 residues. The germline V gene has CDR1 SGHTA and CDR2 FQGNSA. CDR3 in DNA: TGTGCCAGCATCGCGACAGGGTTCGGGGAGCTGTTTTTT. It translates to CASIATGFGELFF.

The CDR3 bases are TGTGCCAGCAGCGTAGACGGGATTGCAACTAATGAAAAACTGTTTTTT. It is translated as CASSVDGIATNEKLFF. The chain carries TRBV9 and TRBJ1-4, with D hard to call. V was trimmed by 0 bases and J by 0 bases, leaving 9 bases between them. The CDR3 contains 16 residues. Per the germline V gene, CDR1 is SGDLS and CDR2 is YYNGEE.

This chain uses TRBV5-1 with TRBJ2-3; TRBD2 matches at 8 bases. Per the germline V gene, CDR1 is SGHRS and CDR2 is YFSETQ. The CDR3 totals 17 residues. Trimming removed 4 bases from V and 3 bases from J; junction bases left unmatched: 13. In DNA, the CDR3 is TGCGCCAGCAGCCCGTCCGACGGGGCGGGGGGAACAGATACGCAGTATTTT. Residues: CASSPSDGAGGTDTQYF.

J is TRBJ1-2 and V is TRBV18; D is possibly TRBD1 (5 bases). V shed 3 bases and J shed 5 bases, with 13 bases lying between them. Germline V gives CDR1 KGHSH, CDR2 LQKENI. The CDR3 runs to 14 residues. This chain's CDR3 is CASSPSGDLYGYTF. CDR3 coding DNA: TGTGCCAGCTCACCCTCGGGGGACCTGTATGGCTACACCTTC.

This clone was counted once. The gene calls are TRBV5-6 and TRBJ2-5, with 9 bases lining up with TRBD1. Germline CDR1 reads SGHDT; CDR2 reads YYEEEE. The CDR3 sequence is 16 residues long. After removal of 4 bases from V and 5 bases from J, the junction contained 12 bases not matched to a gene. The CDR3 DNA reads as TGTGCCAGCAGCCCGGGGGGACAGGGAAGGAGGGAGACCCAGTACTTC. Residues: CASSPGGQGRRETQYF.

This chain connects TRBV3-1 (or the pseudogene TRBV3-2) to TRBJ2-6; the match to TRBD1 covers 9 bases. The V gene end was trimmed by 1 base and the J gene end by 0 bases; junction bases not matched to a gene: 4. Germline V gene lookup returns CDR1 LGHDT and CDR2 YNNKEL (reference sequence). This CDR3 contains 18 residues. CDR3 in DNA: TGTGCCAGCAGCCAAGGGACAGGGGACAACTCTGGGGCCAACGTCCTGACTTTC. The encoded protein is CASSQGTGDNSGANVLTF.

This clone is a singleton in its sample. The V call is TRBV2, the J call TRBJ2-7; TRBD1 might be the D (6 bases). Trimming cost V 6 bases and J 10 bases, with 13 bases left between them. The CDR3 has 11 amino acids. Germline CDR1 and CDR2: SNHLY and FYNNEI. Here the CDR3 reads CASRASGVQYF. The CDR3 bases are TGTGCCAGCAGGGCTTCAGGGGTTCAGTACTTC.

CDR3 nucleotides: TGTGCCAGCAGTTTGGGACTGAACAATCAGCCCCAGCATTTT. Amino acids: CASSLGLNNQPQHF. The chain is built from TRBV28 and TRBJ1-5; tentative D call: TRBD1 (5 bases). Trimming took off 3 bases at V and 3 bases at J, with 9 bases between the two ends. From germline, CDR1 is MDHEN and CDR2 SYDVKM. The CDR3 covers 14 residues. Supplemented by reference TRBV28 and TRBJ1-5, the full variable domain reads DVKVTQSSRYLVKRTGEKVFLECVQDMDHENMFWYRQDPGLGLRLIYFSYDVKMKEKGDIPEGYSVSREKKERFSLILESASTNQTSMYLCASSLGLNNQPQHFGDGTRLSIL.

This chain links TRBV5-1 with TRBJ2-3, with 7 bases that match TRBD2. The CDR3 sequence is 16 residues long. Germline-derived CDR1 and CDR2 are SGHRS and YFSETQ. The trim removed 0 bases at V and 0 bases at J, leaving 4 bases unmatched. The CDR3 nucleotides are TGCGCCAGCAGCTTGGAGCCTAGCGGAAGCACAGATACGCAGTATTTT. Protein product: CASSLEPSGSTDTQYF.

This chain connects TRBV7-2 to TRBJ1-4, with D unclear. V was trimmed by 1 base and J by 10 bases, leaving 16 bases between them. Germline CDR1 SGHTA, CDR2 FQGNSA. This CDR3 comprises 15 residues. This CDR3 is CASSLVRGSGVKLFF. Written as DNA, the CDR3 is TGTGCCAGCAGCTTAGTACGAGGGTCTGGCGTAAAACTGTTTTTT.

This clone came up once. The chain carries TRBV5-4 and TRBJ2-1, with 9 bases matching TRBD2. V trimming: 4 bases; J trimming: 8 bases; junction bases outside the gene matches: 16. The CDR3 has 17 residues. Germline lookup yields CDR1 SGHNT and CDR2 YYREEE (reference sequence). The CDR3 sequence is CASSPPFGRGGPDEQFF. In DNA, the CDR3 is TGTGCCAGCAGCCCCCCTTTTGGGCGGGGGGGCCCCGATGAGCAGTTCTTC.

The rearrangement uses TRBV15 and TRBJ2-1; 7 bases match TRBD2. V lost 1 base to trimming and J lost 2 bases; unmatched junction nucleotides: 11. Germline values: CDR1 LNHNV, CDR2 YYDKDF (reference sequence). CDR3 length equals 18 residues. The CDR3 is CATSRVGSGAGAYNEQFF. As DNA, the CDR3 is TGTGCCACCAGCAGAGTTGGAAGCGGGGCTGGGGCCTACAATGAGCAGTTCTTC.

This chain joins TRBV4-1 and TRBJ2-3; TRBD2 matches at 12 bases. The germline gives CDR1 MGHRA, CDR2 YSYEKL. The CDR3 consists of 17 residues. V lost 3 bases to trimming and J lost 2 bases; unmatched junction nucleotides: 6. The CDR3 loop reads CASSHGSSGGATDTQYF. The DNA of the CDR3 is TGCGCCAGCAGCCACGGCTCTAGCGGGGGGGCCACAGATACGCAGTATTTT.

The chain is built from TRBV5-1 and TRBJ1-1, with D perhaps TRBD1 (6 bases). V lost 6 bases, J lost 0 bases, and 12 bases lay in between. The length of the CDR3 is 14 residues. Germline CDR1 SGHRS, CDR2 YFSETQ. The CDR3 sequence is CASKRRDMNTEAFF. DNA of the CDR3: TGCGCCAGCAAAAGACGGGACATGAACACTGAAGCTTTCTTT. Full variable domain (outside the CDR3, taken from reference TRBV5-1 and TRBJ1-1): KAGVTQTPRYLIKTRGQQVTLSCSPISGHRSVSWYQQTPGQGLQFLFEYFSETQRNKGNFPGRFSGRQFSNSRSEMNVSTLELGDSALYLCASKRRDMNTEAFFGQGTRLTVV.

This clone was detected once. This sequence joins TRBV7-9 and TRBJ2-5; a possible D gene is TRBD1 (5 bases). CDR3 length: 12 amino acids. V lost 5 bases to trimming and J lost 4 bases, with 8 bases between them. Germline loops: CDR1 SEHNR, CDR2 FQNEAQ (reference sequence). The CDR3 coding sequence is TGTGCCAGCAGCCCTACAGGAGAGACCCAGTACTTC. Translated: CASSPTGETQYF.

The chain links TRBV28 to TRBJ1-1; TRBD1 might be the D (6 bases). Germline V lookup: CDR1 MDHEN, CDR2 SYDVKM. This CDR3 is 16 amino acids long. V dropped 5 bases and J dropped 1 base, with 17 bases sitting between them. The DNA of the CDR3 is TGTGCCAGCAGTACCCTGGGCCGAGGGGGGAACACTGAAGCTTTCTTT. Translation gives CASSTLGRGGNTEAFF.

The chain couples TRBV7-9 to TRBJ2-5; TRBD1 is a possible D gene (6 bases). The CDR3 sequence is 14 residues long. The germline V and J ends were trimmed by 4 bases and 2 bases, with 11 bases remaining between them. Germline loops: CDR1 SEHNR, CDR2 FQNEAQ (reference sequence). The CDR3 reads CASSSSRGQETQYF. The CDR3 region has the DNA TGTGCCAGCAGCTCCAGCAGGGGACAAGAGACCCAGTACTTC.

The chain uses TRBV28 and TRBJ1-5, with a possible D match to TRBD1 (6 bases). The V gene's germline CDR1 is MDHEN and CDR2 SYDVKM. Trimming removed 6 bases at V and 9 bases at J, with 12 bases between. The CDR3 totals 12 residues. The CDR3 is CASSSGDTPQHF. The CDR3 bases are TGTGCCAGCAGCTCCGGGGACACGCCCCAGCATTTT. Supplemented by reference TRBV28 and TRBJ1-5, the full variable domain reads DVKVTQSSRYLVKRTGEKVFLECVQDMDHENMFWYRQDPGLGLRLIYFSYDVKMKEKGDIPEGYSVSREKKERFSLILESASTNQTSMYLCASSSGDTPQHFGDGTRLSIL.

Only a few counts were recorded for this clone. The CDR3 loop is CASSTGLAGGSDEQYF. CDR3 sequence (DNA): TGTGCCAGCTCAACGGGACTAGCGGGAGGTTCGGACGAGCAGTACTTC. The chain uses TRBV18 and TRBJ2-7; 15 bases line up with TRBD2. Per germline, CDR1 KGHSH and CDR2 LQKENI. The J segment lost 5 bases and the V segment lost 5 bases, leaving 7 bases of the junction unmatched. CDR3 length: 16 amino acids.

The rearrangement uses TRBV29-1 and TRBJ2-1; TRBD2 aligns across 9 bases. This CDR3 spans 14 amino acids. J lost 7 bases, V lost 4 bases, and 8 bases had no gene match. Germline loops: CDR1 SQVTM, CDR2 ANQGSEA. CDR3 nucleotides: TGCAGCGTTGCAATAGCGGGAGTAAGTAATGAGCAGTTCTTC. Translating gives CSVAIAGVSNEQFF.

The V and J genes are TRBV9 and TRBJ1-2; a possible D gene is TRBD1 (5 bases). Between the trimmed V and J ends, which lost 0 bases and 4 bases, there was a span of 10 bases. This CDR3 spans 14 amino acids. Germline lookup yields CDR1 SGDLS and CDR2 YYNGEE. Here the CDR3 reads CASSVEQAPYGYTF. Here the CDR3 DNA reads TGTGCCAGCAGCGTAGAACAGGCCCCCTATGGCTACACCTTC.

The genes are TRBV11-2 and TRBJ2-5; D remains unclear. This CDR3 region has 12 residues. Germline V gene lookup returns CDR1 SGHAT and CDR2 FQNNGV. V was shortened by 5 bases and J by 4 bases, with 8 bases between the two germline ends. The CDR3 nucleotides are TGTGCCAGCAGCGCGACAACAGAGACCCAGTACTTC. Residues: CASSATTETQYF.